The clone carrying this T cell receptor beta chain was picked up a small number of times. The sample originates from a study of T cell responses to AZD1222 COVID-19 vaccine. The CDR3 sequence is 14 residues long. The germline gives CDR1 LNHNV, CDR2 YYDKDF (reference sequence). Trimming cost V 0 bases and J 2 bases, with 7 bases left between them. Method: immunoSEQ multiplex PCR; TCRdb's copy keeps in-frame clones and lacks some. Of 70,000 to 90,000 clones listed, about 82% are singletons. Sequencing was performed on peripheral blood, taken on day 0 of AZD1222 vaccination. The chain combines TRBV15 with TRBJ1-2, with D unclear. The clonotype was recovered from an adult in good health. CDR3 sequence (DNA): TGTGCCACCAGCAGAGAGGAGCCCAACTATGGCTACACCTTC. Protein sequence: CATSREEPNYGYTF. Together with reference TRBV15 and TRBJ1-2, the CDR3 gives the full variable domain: DAMVIQNPRYQVTQFGKPVTLSCSQTLNHNVMYWYQQKSSQAPKLLFHYYDKDFNNEADTPDNFQSRRPNTSFCFLDIRSPGLGDTAMYLCATSREEPNYGYTFGSGTRLTVV.